These 27 T cell receptor beta chains were sequenced from one sample in a study of beta chain features in type 1 diabetes. General observations from the study: Type 1 diabetes patients had TCRB CDR3s that were shorter (moderately but significantly so) in all four CD4+ subsets.

No antigen has been assigned to these receptors. Expressed TCRB transcripts got sequenced, as all isolated RNA was reverse transcribed. Sequenced by immunoSEQ multiplex PCR; TCRdb stores in-frame clones only, minus some. The repertoire holds 160,000 or so clones, with around 8% as singletons. Sequencing input: central memory CD4+ T cells from blood. The receptors originated from a woman between 18 and 29 years old with type 1 diabetes.

This clone was observed at least ten times. The genes are TRBV4-3 and TRBJ2-2; no clear D gene. CDR3 length: 15 residues. Trimming removed 1 base from V and 3 bases from J, with 9 bases in between. Germline assignment: CDR1 LGHNA and CDR2 YSLEER. The CDR3, as DNA: TGCGCCAGCAGCCAAGGAGTTCTGTACACCGGGGAGCTGTTTTTT. It yields the protein CASSQGVLYTGELFF.

The chain links TRBV14 to TRBJ1-2; TRBD1 agrees at 8 bases. The CDR3 consists of 15 residues. V trimming: 4 bases; J trimming: 11 bases; junction bases outside the gene matches: 15. In germline, CDR1 is SGHDN, CDR2 FVKESK. CDR3 amino acids: CASSRSGTGARGYTF. DNA for the CDR3: TGTGCCAGCAGCCGATCCGGGACAGGAGCGAGAGGTTACACCTTC.

The rearrangement uses TRBV5-1 and TRBJ2-1; 8 bases fit TRBD2. In germline, CDR1 is SGHRS, CDR2 YFSETQ. V lost 4 bases to trimming and J lost 6 bases; unmatched junction nucleotides: 6. The CDR3 length is 14 residues. CDR3 sequence (DNA): TGCGCCAGCAGCCCGGGACTAGTAACCAATGAGCAGTTCTTC. It is translated as CASSPGLVTNEQFF.

This clone has more than one count but fewer than ten. The chain is built from TRBV13 and TRBJ2-3; weak D call: TRBD1 (5 bases). Germline CDR1 and CDR2: PRHDT and FYEKMQ (reference sequence). Trimming removed 5 bases from V and 4 bases from J, with 13 bases in between. CDR3 size: 14 residues. The chain's CDR3 is CASSKTDLPDTQYF. CDR3 in DNA: TGTGCCAGCAGCAAGACAGACCTCCCAGATACGCAGTATTTT.

This chain connects TRBV18 to TRBJ2-3; TRBD1 is a possible D gene (5 bases). V was pared by 0 bases and J by 5 bases, with 9 bases between. The CDR3 has 14 residues. Germline CDR1 reads KGHSH; CDR2 reads LQKENI. CDR3 amino acids: CASSPPSDRDTQYF. The CDR3 coding sequence is TGTGCCAGCTCACCACCCTCCGACAGAGATACGCAGTATTTT.

This chain uses TRBV2 with TRBJ2-5; 10 bases are shared with TRBD1. CDR3 length equals 15 residues. V shed 4 bases, J shed 0 bases, and the junction held 2 bases outside the gene matches. Germline lookup yields CDR1 SNHLY and CDR2 FYNNEI. The CDR3 is CASSATGGNQETQYF. Written as DNA, the CDR3 is TGTGCCAGCAGTGCGACAGGGGGCAACCAAGAGACCCAGTACTTC.

This chain uses TRBV2 with TRBJ1-6; 10 nucleotides line up with TRBD1. After removal of 8 bases from V and 10 bases from J, the junction contained 5 bases not matched to a gene. Per germline, CDR1 SNHLY and CDR2 FYNNEI. The CDR3 length is 13 residues. CDR3 nucleotide sequence: TGTGCCAGCGGGACAGGGGCTGGGTCACCCCTCCACTTT. Translated, it gives CASGTGAGSPLHF.

There are a few counts of this clone. The chain couples TRBV6-5 to TRBJ2-7; D uncertain. The germline V gene encodes CDR1 MNHEY and CDR2 SVGAGI. The CDR3 consists of 12 residues. Trimming took off 4 bases at V and 0 bases at J, with 4 bases between the two ends. The CDR3 loop is CASSSSSYEQYF. The CDR3 region has the DNA TGTGCCAGCAGTTCGAGCTCCTACGAGCAGTACTTC.

The CDR3, as DNA: TGTGCCAGCAGTACCGGGACAGGCAAAGAGACCCAGTACTTC. Protein sequence: CASSTGTGKETQYF. This sequence joins TRBV6-6 and TRBJ2-5; 8 bases map to TRBD1. Germline-derived CDR1 and CDR2 are MNHNY and SVGAGI (reference sequence). Trimming took 5 bases from V and 3 from J; bases not matched to a gene: 5. This CDR3 is 14 amino acids long.

This clone has only a few counts. This chain joins TRBV19 and TRBJ1-6, with D possibly being TRBD1 (6 bases). This CDR3 contains 14 residues. Trimming left V 1 base short and J 9 bases short, with 10 bases between. CDR1 is LNHDA and CDR2 is SQIVND in the germline V gene (reference sequence). The CDR3 spells CASSIGTEGSPLHF. In DNA, the CDR3 is TGTGCCAGTAGTATAGGGACAGAAGGTTCACCCCTCCACTTT.

This clone is a singleton in its sample. The rearrangement uses TRBV5-1 and TRBJ2-1, with 8 bases that match TRBD2. This CDR3 region has 16 residues. With 0 bases clipped from V and 2 bases from J, the junction kept 4 bases outside the gene matches. Germline CDR1 and CDR2: SGHRS and YFSETQ. CDR3 DNA sequence: TGCGCCAGCAGCTTGGTCGGGGGGGCCCCCTACAATGAGCAGTTCTTC. This sequence encodes CASSLVGGAPYNEQFF.

The table lists this clone with a count of one. The V gene is TRBV15, the J gene TRBJ1-5; a weak D match, TRBD1 (5 bases). This CDR3 contains 14 residues. The V gene lost 6 bases and the J gene lost 0 bases, with 9 bases spanning the gap. CDR1 is LNHNV and CDR2 is YYDKDF in the germline V gene (reference sequence). The CDR3 reads CATRGPYSNQPQHF. In DNA, the CDR3 is TGTGCCACCAGGGGGCCATATAGCAATCAGCCCCAGCATTTT.

This clone was seen more than once but under ten times. V gene TRBV28 combines with J gene TRBJ2-7; tentatively, D is TRBD2 (7 bases). Germline CDR1 is MDHEN and CDR2 is SYDVKM. CDR3 length equals 14 residues. Trimming took 2 bases from V and 7 from J, leaving 15 bases between them. CDR3 sequence reads: CASSLIGGGEEQYF. DNA for the CDR3: TGTGCCAGCAGTTTAATAGGGGGGGGAGAGGAGCAGTACTTC.

This clone has more than one count but fewer than ten. The chain carries TRBV7-8 and TRBJ2-7; 8 bases line up with TRBD2. CDR3 length equals 15 residues. The germline gives CDR1 SGHVS, CDR2 FQNEAQ. V was pared by 5 bases and J by 0 bases, with 6 bases of the junction left unmatched. This CDR3 is CASSLGRGSSYEQYF. The DNA for the CDR3 is TGTGCCAGCAGCCTCGGGAGGGGGAGCTCCTACGAGCAGTACTTC.

This clone has just a few counts. The chain combines TRBV27 with TRBJ1-2; D may be TRBD1 (5 bases). V gave up 5 bases and J gave up 6 bases, with 13 bases separating them. There are 13 residues in the CDR3. CDR1 MNHEY and CDR2 SMNVEV come from the germline V gene (reference sequence). The CDR3 bases are TGTGCCAGCAGTCCCAGGGTATTGGATGGCTACACCTTC. Translating it yields CASSPRVLDGYTF.

This clone came up a few times. Written as DNA, the CDR3 is TGTGCCACCAGCAGCACTAGCGACTCCTACGAGCAGTACTTC. This translates into CATSSTSDSYEQYF. The chain uses TRBV15 and TRBJ2-7; 7 nucleotides line up with TRBD2. This CDR3 spans 14 amino acids. Germline-derived CDR1 and CDR2 are LNHNV and YYDKDF (reference sequence). The ends lost 3 bases at V and 0 bases at J; junction bases unmatched: 2.

The chain links TRBV28 to TRBJ1-1; 11 nucleotides match TRBD1. With 7 bases clipped from V and 10 bases from J, the junction kept 8 bases outside the gene matches. The V gene's germline CDR1 is MDHEN and CDR2 SYDVKM. This CDR3 spans 13 amino acids. CDR3 coding DNA: TGTGCCAGCACTCAGGGACAGGGGGTGCGAGCTTTCTTT. As protein: CASTQGQGVRAFF. Full variable domain (outside the CDR3, taken from reference TRBV28 and TRBJ1-1): DVKVTQSSRYLVKRTGEKVFLECVQDMDHENMFWYRQDPGLGLRLIYFSYDVKMKEKGDIPEGYSVSREKKERFSLILESASTNQTSMYLCASTQGQGVRAFFGQGTRLTVV.

This clone has just a few counts. The chain employs TRBV1 and TRBJ2-7; TRBD1, the table's D call, was not compared with the DNA. TRBV1 constitutes a pseudogene. CDR3 length: 14 amino acids. The CDR3 nucleotides are TGCACCAGCAGCCAAGCCCGGACAGGGTTTCTTCGTTACTTC. This translates into CTSSQARTGFLRYF.

In this sample, this clone turned up once. The chain links TRBV23-1 to TRBJ2-3; 10 bases are shared with TRBD2. TRBV23-1 has ORF status, its function being uncertain. Trimming cost V 8 bases and J 5 bases; bases outside gene matches: 19. This CDR3 is built from 18 residues. The CDR3, as DNA: TGCGCCAGCCTGGAATTCGCAGCGGGAGGGCCTGGAGTAGATACGCAGTATTTT. The encoded protein is CASLEFAAGGPGVDTQYF.

This clone was recorded a few times. Within the sample, other DNA sequences also encode this same CDR3. This rearrangement joins TRBV5-1 to TRBJ2-3, with TRBD2 matching over 12 bases. This CDR3 contains 16 residues. V gave up 4 bases and J gave up 3 bases; unmatched junction bases: 6. Germline V lookup: CDR1 SGHRS, CDR2 YFSETQ. The DNA of the CDR3 is TGCGCCAGCAGCCTCCAACTAGCGGGAGGAACAGATACGCAGTATTTT. Translating it yields CASSLQLAGGTDTQYF.

This clone showed up just a few times. The rearrangement joins TRBV5-1 to TRBJ2-7; TRBD1 matches at 7 bases. In germline, CDR1 is SGHRS, CDR2 YFSETQ. The CDR3 totals 15 residues. V was clipped by 2 bases and J by 1 base; unmatched bases: 6. CDR3 in amino acids: CASSLTGVKSYEQYF. The CDR3 region has the DNA TGCGCCAGCAGCTTAACAGGGGTGAAGTCCTACGAGCAGTACTTC.

This clone has just a few counts. The CDR3 DNA reads TGTGCCAGCAGGTCGGGACAGGGCCCCTACGAGCAGTACTTC. Translation: CASRSGQGPYEQYF. The genes are TRBV7-2 and TRBJ2-7; 9 nucleotides line up with TRBD1. V trimming: 6 bases; J trimming: 2 bases; junction bases outside the gene matches: 5. CDR1 is SGHTA, CDR2 FQGNSA, per germline. The CDR3 spans 14 residues.

This clone showed up just a few times. The chain carries TRBV19 and TRBJ1-2; D might be TRBD1 (6 bases). V was shortened by 4 bases and J by 5 bases, with 20 bases between the two germline ends. This CDR3 has 16 amino acids. The germline V gene encodes CDR1 LNHDA and CDR2 SQIVND (reference sequence). In nucleotides, the CDR3 is TGTGCCAGTAGTAAAAACCCCTCCGGCAGGGGTTATGGCTACACCTTC. It encodes CASSKNPSGRGYGYTF.

The chain carries TRBV15 and TRBJ1-4, with D possibly being TRBD1 (6 bases). The CDR3 is made up of 15 amino acids. The germline gives CDR1 LNHNV, CDR2 YYDKDF (reference sequence). V lost 2 bases to trimming and J lost 5 bases, with 12 bases between them. The CDR3 sequence: CATSRRTGQNEKLFF. CDR3 bases: TGTGCCACCAGCAGAAGGACGGGACAAAATGAAAAACTGTTTTTT.

This clone has ten or more counts. The rearrangement uses TRBV7-2 and TRBJ2-3, with D possibly being TRBD1 (7 bases). There are 14 residues in the CDR3. The V end lost 5 bases, the J end lost 4 bases, and 13 bases lay between the germline ends. Germline V gives CDR1 SGHTA, CDR2 FQGNSA. CDR3 DNA sequence: TGTGCCAGCAGCCCCCAGGGGGGCCCAGATACGCAGTATTTT. Translation gives CASSPQGGPDTQYF.

This clone was counted only a few times. This chain connects TRBV27 to TRBJ2-7; D gene unclear. V was shortened by 7 bases and J by 1 base, with 5 bases between the two germline ends. The CDR3 extends over 11 amino acids. CDR1 is MNHEY, CDR2 SMNVEV, per germline (reference sequence). The CDR3 DNA reads TGTGCCAGCACCAATTCCTACGAGCAGTACTTC. Protein: CASTNSYEQYF.

This sequence joins TRBV7-8 and TRBJ1-5; D unresolved. CDR1 and CDR2 from the germline V gene are SGHVS and FQNEAQ. This CDR3 is 13 amino acids long. V gave up 5 bases and J gave up 7 bases, with 12 bases separating them. The chain's CDR3 is CASSATGWQPQHF. CDR3 bases: TGTGCCAGCAGCGCAACCGGGTGGCAGCCCCAGCATTTT.